This T cell receptor (beta chain) was sequenced for a study of blood T cell repertoires in COVID-19. About the study: The origin of the acute and convalescent COVID-19 samples was the United States, Italy and Spain.

The V and J ends lost 0 bases and 5 bases respectively, with 11 bases between them. There are 14 residues in the CDR3. Germline assignment: CDR1 GTSNPN and CDR2 SVGIG (reference sequence). Assay used: immunoSEQ multiplex PCR; TCRdb lists only in-frame clones, some missing. The data hold under 150,000 clones, with roughly 85% observed a single time. The genes are TRBV30 and TRBJ1-5; TRBD1 might be the D (5 bases). The sequence came from a man in his sixties with acute or convalescent COVID-19. The sequencing sample was made of peripheral blood. CDR3 sequence: CAWSVRGSHQPQHF. CDR3 DNA: TGTGCCTGGAGTGTAAGGGGCAGCCATCAGCCCCAGCATTTT. Full variable domain (missing parts from reference TRBV30 and TRBJ1-5): SQTIHQWPATLVQPVGSPLSLECTVEGTSNPNLYWYRQAAGRGLQLLFYSVGIGQISSEVPQNLSASRPQDRQFILSSKKLLLSDSGFYLCAWSVRGSHQPQHFGDGTRLSIL.